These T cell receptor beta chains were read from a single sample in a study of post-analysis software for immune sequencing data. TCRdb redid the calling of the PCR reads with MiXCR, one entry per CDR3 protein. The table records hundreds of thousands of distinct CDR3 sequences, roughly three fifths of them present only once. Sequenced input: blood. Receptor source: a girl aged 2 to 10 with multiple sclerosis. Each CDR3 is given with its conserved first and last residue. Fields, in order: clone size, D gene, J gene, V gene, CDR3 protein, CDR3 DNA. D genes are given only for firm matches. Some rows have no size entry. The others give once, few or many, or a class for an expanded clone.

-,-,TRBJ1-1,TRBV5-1,CASSLEGAEAFF,TGCGCCAGCAGCTTGGAGGGGGCTGAAGCTTTCTTT
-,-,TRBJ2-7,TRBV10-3,CAISESRGRGREQYF,TGTGCCATCAGTGAGTCTCGTGGGAGGGGGCGCGAGCAGTACTTC
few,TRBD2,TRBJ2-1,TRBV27,CASSLLTSGVWYNEQFF,TGTGCCAGCAGTTTGTTGACTAGCGGGGTTTGGTACAATGAGCAGTTCTTC
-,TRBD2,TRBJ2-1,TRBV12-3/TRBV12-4,CASRPSGGAGNERFF,TGTGCCAGCAGGCCTAGCGGGGGGGCGGGGAATGAGCGGTTCTTC
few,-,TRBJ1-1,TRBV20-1,CSARGVKGIDTEAFF,TGCAGTGCTAGAGGCGTGAAGGGGATAGACACTGAAGCTTTCTTT
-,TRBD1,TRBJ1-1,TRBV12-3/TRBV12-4,CASSAGTGGTEAFF,TGTGCCAGCAGTGCCGGGACAGGGGGCACTGAAGCTTTCTTT
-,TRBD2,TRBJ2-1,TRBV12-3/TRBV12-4,CASSPRPGLAARNEQFF,TGTGCCAGCAGTCCTCGGCCGGGACTAGCGGCCCGCAATGAGCAGTTCTTC
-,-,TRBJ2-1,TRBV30,CAWSPYVAQDEQFF,TGTGCCTGGAGTCCCTATGTGGCTCAAGATGAGCAGTTCTTC
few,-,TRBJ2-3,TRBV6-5,CASSYAEPGPADTQYF,TGTGCCAGCAGTTACGCTGAACCGGGCCCGGCAGATACGCAGTATTTT
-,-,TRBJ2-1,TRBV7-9,CASSLSGTSYDEQFF,TGTGCCAGCAGCTTGTCAGGGACATCGTACGATGAGCAGTTCTTC
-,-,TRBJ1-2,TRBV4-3,CASSQEAFGGSYGYTF,TGCGCCAGCAGCCAAGAGGCCTTTGGGGGCTCCTATGGCTACACCTTC
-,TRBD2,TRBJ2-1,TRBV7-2,CASSLSGLGLAGGPHEQFF,TGTGCCAGCAGCCTCTCTGGATTGGGACTAGCGGGGGGGCCCCATGAGCAGTTCTTC
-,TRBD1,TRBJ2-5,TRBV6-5,CASSYSNAGGSETQYF,TGTGCCAGCAGTTACTCGAATGCAGGGGGCTCAGAGACCCAGTACTTC
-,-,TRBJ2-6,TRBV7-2,CASSESGTRNPYSGANVLTF,TGTGCCAGCAGCGAGTCCGGGACTCGTAACCCGTACTCTGGGGCCAACGTCCTGACTTTC
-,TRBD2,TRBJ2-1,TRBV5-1,CASSSGTSGTYNEQFF,TGCGCCAGCAGCTCGGGGACTAGCGGCACCTACAATGAGCAGTTCTTC
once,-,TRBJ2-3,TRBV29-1,CSVEDLSAGIDLPITDTQYF,TGCAGCGTTGAAGACCTCTCCGCCGGGATTGACCTACCAATCACAGATACGCAGTATTTT
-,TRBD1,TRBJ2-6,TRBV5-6,CASSVPGQGATGANVLTF,TGTGCCAGCAGCGTGCCGGGACAGGGGGCGACTGGGGCCAACGTCCTGACTTTC
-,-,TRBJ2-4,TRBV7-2,CASSLLEGSKNIQYF,TGTGCCAGCAGCTTGCTGGAGGGGTCCAAAAACATTCAGTACTTC
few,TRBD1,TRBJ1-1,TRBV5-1,CASSWGQSELEAFF,TGCGCCAGCAGCTGGGGACAGTCTGAACTTGAAGCTTTCTTT
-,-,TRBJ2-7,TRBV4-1,CASSQVLSGAYEQYF,TGCGCCAGCAGCCAAGTATTATCGGGAGCCTACGAGCAGTACTTC
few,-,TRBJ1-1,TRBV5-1,CASGFSGGEAFF,TGCGCCAGCGGATTCTCGGGGGGTGAAGCTTTCTTT
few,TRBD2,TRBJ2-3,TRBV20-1,CSARVPAGGPDTQYF,TGCAGTGCTAGAGTACCAGCGGGGGGACCAGATACGCAGTATTTT
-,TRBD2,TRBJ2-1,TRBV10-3,CAISSPGGKGNEQFF,TGTGCCATCAGTTCTCCGGGAGGGAAGGGAAATGAGCAGTTCTTC
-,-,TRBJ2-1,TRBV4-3,CASSQESGGLPFTYSYNEQFF,TGCGCCAGCAGCCAAGAATCGGGGGGCCTCCCTTTCACTTACTCCTACAATGAGCAGTTCTTC
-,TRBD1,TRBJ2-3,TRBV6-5,CASRNLQGVRTDTQYF,TGTGCCAGCAGGAACCTACAGGGGGTTCGCACAGATACGCAGTATTTT
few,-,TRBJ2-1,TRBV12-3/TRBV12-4,CASSLLRGEKGEQFF,TGTGCCAGCAGCCTCCTGAGGGGGGAGAAGGGTGAGCAGTTCTTC